These T cell receptor beta chains were read from a single sample in a study of CD8+ T cells in alopecia areata. Method: immunoSEQ multiplex PCR; TCRdb's copy keeps in-frame clones and lacks some. Here the sample spans 160,000 or so clones, approximately 65% being singletons. The source material was CD4+ T cells sorted from blood, sampled at week 4, from a patient treated with tofacitinib. The receptors stem from a human donor with alopecia areata. CDR3s include the opening cysteine and the closing phenylalanine or tryptophan. A D gene is named only where the DNA matches it firmly. Clone sizes are given selectively: once, few, many, or a class where the clone is expanded.

J gene,clone size,V gene,D gene,CDR3 protein,CDR3 DNA
TRBJ2-6,few,TRBV5-1,NA,CASARANVLTF,TGCGCCAGCGCCAGGGCCAACGTCCTGACTTTC
TRBJ1-3,NA,TRBV6-5,NA,CASSYSGSSGNTIYF,TGTGCCAGCAGTTACTCGGGTAGCTCTGGAAACACCATATATTTT
TRBJ1-2,NA,TRBV29-1,TRBD1,CSAARDRDYGYTF,TGCAGCGCTGCTCGCGACAGGGACTATGGCTACACCTTC
TRBJ1-2,NA,TRBV30,NA,CAQGSPSPSGGYTF,TGTGCCCAGGGATCACCTTCCCCCTCTGGTGGCTACACCTTC
TRBJ2-7,NA,TRBV30,TRBD1,CAWTGRDRVYEQYF,TGTGCCTGGACTGGCCGGGACAGGGTCTACGAGCAGTACTTC
TRBJ1-6,NA,TRBV30,NA,CAWKGNSPLHF,TGTGCCTGGAAGGGGAATTCACCCCTCCACTTT
TRBJ1-1,NA,TRBV7-3,NA,CASSVQENTEAFF,TGTGCCAGCAGCGTACAGGAGAACACTGAAGCTTTCTTT
TRBJ2-7,NA,TRBV9,NA,CASSVGRGRSNYEQYF,TGTGCCAGCAGCGTAGGCCGGGGGAGAAGTAACTACGAGCAGTACTTC
TRBJ2-3,NA,TRBV15,NA,CATSRPSGGGREDTQYF,TGTGCCACCAGCAGGCCTTCCGGCGGGGGCAGAGAAGATACGCAGTATTTT
TRBJ2-1,NA,TRBV2,TRBD2,CASSERTSSGNEQFF,TGTGCCAGCAGTGAACGGACTAGCTCGGGTAATGAGCAGTTCTTC
TRBJ2-7,NA,TRBV20-1,NA,CSARASYEQYF,TGCAGTGCTAGAGCCTCCTACGAGCAGTACTTC
TRBJ2-2,NA,TRBV5-8,NA,CASSTTGRRELFF,TGTGCCAGCAGCACCACAGGGAGGCGGGAGCTGTTTTTT
TRBJ1-2,few,TRBV30,TRBD1,CAWRGAGGPNYGYTF,TGTGCCTGGAGAGGGGCAGGGGGCCCTAACTATGGCTACACCTTC
TRBJ2-7,NA,TRBV5-4,NA,CASSHQPSQEQYF,TGTGCCAGCAGCCATCAACCTTCTCAGGAGCAGTACTTC
TRBJ1-1,NA,TRBV6-5,TRBD1,CASREGALNTEAFF,TGTGCCAGCCGGGAGGGGGCCTTGAACACTGAAGCTTTCTTT
TRBJ2-3,NA,TRBV5-1,NA,CASSFEPDTQYF,TGCGCCAGCAGCTTTGAGCCAGATACGCAGTATTTT
TRBJ1-1,NA,TRBV5-6,NA,CASSPGGGGGTEAFF,TGTGCCAGCAGCCCCGGCGGAGGGGGAGGCACTGAAGCTTTCTTT
TRBJ1-1,NA,TRBV4-1,TRBD1,CASSHPGQGNEAFF,TGCGCCAGCAGCCACCCGGGACAGGGGAATGAAGCTTTCTTT
TRBJ1-5,few,TRBV7-2,TRBD1,CASSIQGGSNQPQHF,TGTGCCAGCAGCATACAGGGGGGTAGCAATCAGCCCCAGCATTTT
TRBJ2-5,NA,TRBV23-1,NA,CAKPGVRSQETQYF,TGCGCCAAACCCGGGGTCCGATCCCAAGAGACCCAGTACTTC
TRBJ2-3,NA,TRBV4-2,TRBD2,CASSQDGDTGGPLDTQYF,TGTGCCAGCAGCCAAGACGGTGATACGGGGGGGCCGTTAGATACGCAGTATTTT
TRBJ2-5,NA,TRBV5-1,NA,CASSPRGEETQYF,TGCGCCAGCAGCCCTCGAGGGGAGGAGACCCAGTACTTC
TRBJ2-5,few,TRBV30,NA,CAWDSGGRETQYF,TGTGCCTGGGATTCCGGGGGACGGGAGACCCAGTACTTC
TRBJ1-2,NA,TRBV7-9,NA,CASSLTGGEGYTF,TGTGCCAGCAGCTTGACCGGGGGCGAGGGCTACACCTTC
TRBJ1-5,NA,TRBV15,NA,CATSRDLQGHQPQHF,TGTGCCACCAGCAGAGATCTACAGGGCCATCAGCCCCAGCATTTT
TRBJ2-5,NA,TRBV7-7,TRBD2,CASSLVWRGGQETQYF,TGTGCTAGCAGCTTAGTTTGGCGGGGGGGACAAGAGACCCAGTACTTC
TRBJ1-3,few,TRBV10-3,TRBD1,CAISPGQNSGNTIYF,TGTGCCATCAGCCCGGGACAGAACTCTGGAAACACCATATATTTT
TRBJ1-2,NA,TRBV2,TRBD1,CASSERGQGGGGYTF,TGTGCCAGCAGTGAAAGAGGACAGGGTGGAGGAGGCTACACCTTC
TRBJ2-3,once,TRBV9,TRBD1,CASSVAGQHTDTQYF,TGTGCCAGCAGCGTAGCGGGACAGCACACAGATACGCAGTATTTT
TRBJ2-7,NA,TRBV27,TRBD1,CASSPGTGVYEQYF,TGTGCCAGCAGTCCCGGGACAGGGGTCTACGAGCAGTACTTC
TRBJ1-2,NA,TRBV4-1,NA,CASSHRKGSGYTF,TGCGCCAGCAGCCACCGGAAGGGGTCTGGCTACACCTTC
TRBJ2-3,NA,TRBV18,TRBD2,CASSTSGADTQYF,TGTGCCAGCTCGACTAGCGGGGCAGATACGCAGTATTTT
TRBJ2-3,once,TRBV15,TRBD1,CATSRSGTGENTQYF,TGTGCCACCAGCAGGTCCGGGACAGGGGAAAATACGCAGTATTTT
TRBJ1-3,NA,TRBV2,NA,CASSEQGSGNTIYF,TGTGCCAGCAGCGAACAGGGCTCTGGAAACACCATATATTTT
TRBJ2-1,NA,TRBV10-3,TRBD2,CAIRETLAGKGNEQFF,TGTGCCATCAGGGAGACCTTAGCGGGGAAAGGCAATGAGCAGTTCTTC
TRBJ1-1,NA,TRBV30,NA,CAWTQETEAFF,TGTGCCTGGACCCAGGAAACTGAAGCTTTCTTT
TRBJ1-2,NA,TRBV30,NA,CAWSKQLDGGYTF,TGTGCCTGGAGTAAACAGTTGGATGGTGGCTACACCTTC
TRBJ2-7,few,TRBV25-1,NA,CASSEDPSGEQYF,TGTGCCAGCAGTGAAGATCCTTCGGGCGAGCAGTACTTC
TRBJ2-1,NA,TRBV2,TRBD2,CASSYLLAGRYNEQFF,TGTGCCAGCAGTTACCTCCTAGCGGGGAGATACAATGAGCAGTTCTTC
TRBJ2-3,NA,TRBV29-1,NA,CSVEWGGRTDTQYF,TGCAGCGTTGAGTGGGGGGGCAGAACAGATACGCAGTATTTT
TRBJ2-1,NA,TRBV29-1,NA,CSVKTRSPSYNEQFF,TGCAGCGTCAAAACAAGATCCCCATCCTACAATGAGCAGTTCTTC
TRBJ2-1,NA,TRBV6-1,NA,CASSGQLATEQFF,TGTGCCAGCAGTGGCCAACTAGCTACCGAGCAGTTCTTC
TRBJ1-1,once,TRBV30,TRBD1,CAWSAGQGADSNTEAFF,TGTGCCTGGAGTGCTGGACAGGGGGCCGATTCGAACACTGAAGCTTTCTTT
TRBJ2-1,NA,TRBV7-6,TRBD2,CASSLARDYEQFF,TGTGCCAGCAGCTTAGCAAGGGACTACGAGCAGTTCTTC
TRBJ2-2,few,TRBV10-3,TRBD2,CAILLNSGVNTGELFF,TGTGCCATCCTCTTAAATAGCGGGGTGAACACCGGGGAGCTGTTTTTT
TRBJ2-1,NA,TRBV5-1,TRBD1,CASSTGDRYNEQFF,TGCGCCAGCAGCACAGGGGACCGCTACAATGAGCAGTTCTTC
TRBJ1-5,NA,TRBV29-1,TRBD1,CSVKLDRGNQPQHF,TGCAGCGTTAAGCTGGACAGGGGGAATCAGCCCCAGCATTTT
TRBJ2-4,NA,TRBV29-1,TRBD2,CSVRLAGDIQYF,TGCAGCGTCCGACTAGCTGGGGACATTCAGTACTTC
TRBJ2-7,few,TRBV28,NA,CATWGHGSYEQYF,TGTGCCACTTGGGGTCATGGCTCCTACGAGCAGTACTTC
TRBJ1-2,NA,TRBV29-1,NA,CSVGFLPSNYGYTF,TGCAGCGTTGGGTTTCTCCCATCTAACTATGGCTACACCTTC
TRBJ2-3,few,TRBV30,NA,CAWSRSLTDTQYF,TGTGCCTGGAGTCGATCCCTCACAGATACGCAGTATTTT
TRBJ1-1,NA,TRBV19,TRBD1,CASRPGQGGTEAFF,TGTGCCAGTAGACCGGGACAGGGTGGGACTGAAGCTTTCTTT
TRBJ1-5,NA,TRBV15,TRBD1,CATSRGGDRGQYQPQHF,TGTGCCACCAGCAGAGGAGGGGACAGGGGGCAATATCAGCCCCAGCATTTT
TRBJ2-2,NA,TRBV30,NA,CAWSQRELTGELFF,TGTGCCTGGAGTCAAAGGGAGTTAACCGGGGAGCTGTTTTTT
TRBJ2-5,NA,TRBV9,TRBD2,CASSVGSGGDQETQYF,TGTGCCAGCAGCGTAGGTAGCGGGGGGGACCAAGAGACCCAGTACTTC